The text below deals with one T cell receptor beta chain. The target antigen is unknown. It was with 60 Vbeta and 13 Jbeta primers that the PCR ran. The protocol was immunoSEQ multiplex PCR, while the TCRdb copy is restricted to in-frame clones and leaves out a portion. The sample gives fewer than 200,000 clones, 75% to 90% of which show up once; 2.3% is in the top ten. CDR1 is SGHNT, CDR2 YYREEE, per germline (reference sequence). CDR3 length: 15 amino acids. J was trimmed by 1 base and V by 0 bases; bases with no gene match: 3. This specimen comes from a study of cytomegalovirus exposure and HLA in healthy donors. Findings of the study overall: Most TCR sequences were seen very rarely across donors, but some public TCRs occurred in many.

Sequencing input: PBMCs. The chain carries TRBV5-4 and TRBJ2-5; TRBD1 agrees at 7 bases. The source is a male donor in good health and CMV-seronegative. CDR3 residues: CASSLDRGPQETQYF. In nucleotides, the CDR3 is TGTGCCAGCAGCTTGGACAGGGGACCCCAAGAGACCCAGTACTTC.